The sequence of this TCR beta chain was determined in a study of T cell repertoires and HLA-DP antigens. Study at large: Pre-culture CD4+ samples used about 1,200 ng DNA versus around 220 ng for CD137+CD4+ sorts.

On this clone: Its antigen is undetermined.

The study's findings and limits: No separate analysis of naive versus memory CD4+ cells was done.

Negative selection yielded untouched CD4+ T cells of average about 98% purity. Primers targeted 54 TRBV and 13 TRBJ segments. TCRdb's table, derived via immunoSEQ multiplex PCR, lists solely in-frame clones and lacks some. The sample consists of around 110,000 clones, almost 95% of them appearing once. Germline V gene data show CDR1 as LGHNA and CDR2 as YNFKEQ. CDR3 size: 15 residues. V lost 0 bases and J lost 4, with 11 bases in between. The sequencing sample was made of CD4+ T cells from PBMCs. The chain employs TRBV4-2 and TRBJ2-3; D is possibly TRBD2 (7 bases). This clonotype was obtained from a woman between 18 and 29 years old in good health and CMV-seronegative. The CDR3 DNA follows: TGTGCCAGCAGCCAAGAAGGGGGGGGAGCAGATACGCAGTATTTT. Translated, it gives CASSQEGGGADTQYF.